The 16 T cell receptor beta chains reported below all come from one sample, sequenced in a study of control samples from healthy donors and cancer patients. Sequencing was performed with immunoSEQ multiplex PCR; in TCRdb, only in-frame clones are kept and a portion is missing. The sample has tens of thousands of clones; 88% are singletons. Material: blood. The source is a woman in her 70s in good health.

Comment on this clone: Relative to the germline gene, one junction end is altered; a read error may explain this. V usage is TRBV6-1 and J usage is TRBJ2-7; no definite D call. This CDR3 comprises 13 residues. From germline, CDR1 is MNHNS and CDR2 SASEGT. The CDR3 bases are TGCGCCAGCAGCCCCCACAGCTCCTACGAGCAGTACTTC. It yields the protein CASSPHSSYEQYF.

V usage is TRBV18 and J usage is TRBJ2-1; no clear D gene. Trimming pared 1 base from V and 5 bases from J, leaving 6 bases between. The CDR3 runs 13 residues. Germline loops: CDR1 KGHSH, CDR2 LQKENI. CDR3 amino acids: CASSPLQHNEQFF. The CDR3 coding sequence is TGTGCCAGCTCACCACTCCAGCACAATGAGCAGTTCTTC.

The chain employs TRBV7-2 and TRBJ2-1; perhaps TRBD1 as D (6 bases). This CDR3 comprises 14 residues. V gave up 4 bases and J gave up 4 bases, with 11 bases separating them. CDR1 is SGHTA and CDR2 is FQGNSA in the germline V gene. CDR3 in DNA: TGTGCCAGCAGCTCAGGGGACCGTTACAATGAGCAGTTCTTC. Translating it yields CASSSGDRYNEQFF.

This sequence joins TRBV9 and TRBJ2-1; D possibly corresponds to TRBD2 (6 bases). V lost 6 bases to trimming and J lost 2 bases, with 15 bases between them. Germline assignment: CDR1 SGDLS and CDR2 YYNGEE. The CDR3 has 15 residues. The CDR3 spells CASTSGRGPYNEQFF. CDR3 nucleotides: TGTGCCAGCACCTCAGGGCGGGGCCCCTACAATGAGCAGTTCTTC.

This chain uses TRBV21-1 with TRBJ1-4; the table's D call, TRBD1, was not checked against the DNA. TRBV21-1 is annotated as a pseudogene. This CDR3 contains 18 residues. CDR3 nucleotide sequence: TGTGCCAGCAGCAAAGTATTAGTCAGGGGGGATTCTAATGAAAAACTGTTTTTT. This gives the protein CASSKVLVRGDSNEKLFF.

The gene calls are TRBV3-1 (or the pseudogene TRBV3-2) and TRBJ2-2, with 11 bases matching TRBD2. The V gene end was trimmed by 6 bases and the J gene end by 0 bases; junction bases not matched to a gene: 15. The CDR3 covers 20 residues. From germline, CDR1 is LGHDT and CDR2 YNNKEL (reference sequence). CDR3 protein: CASSLVGTSGLSSNTGELFF. DNA of the CDR3: TGTGCCAGCAGTCTAGTTGGGACTAGCGGATTAAGCTCGAACACCGGGGAGCTGTTTTTT.

CDR3 DNA sequence: TGTGCCAGTAGTAATGGTTTCTCTGGAAACACCATATATTTT. Encoded protein: CASSNGFSGNTIYF. The rearrangement uses TRBV19 and TRBJ1-3; D call uncertain. Germline V lookup: CDR1 LNHDA, CDR2 SQIVND (reference sequence). This CDR3 is 14 amino acids long. Deletions cut 4 bases from V and 0 bases from J, with 7 bases between.

This clone occurred once. J is TRBJ1-1 and V is TRBV6-5; unclear D gene. Germline V CDR1 and CDR2: MNHEY, SVGAGI. The V gene lost 6 bases and the J gene lost 1 base, with 15 bases spanning the gap. This CDR3 is 15 amino acids long. CDR3 amino acids: CASSLSPPGNTEAFF. The CDR3 bases are TGTGCCAGCAGCCTGTCCCCACCGGGGAACACTGAAGCTTTCTTT.

The genes are TRBV5-1 and TRBJ2-7, with D possibly being TRBD2 (5 bases). Looked up from germline, CDR1 is SGHRS and CDR2 is YFSETQ. This CDR3 is built from 15 residues. Trimming shortened V by 4 bases and J by 0 bases, and 14 bases separated the two germline ends. CDR3 DNA: TGCGCCAGCAGCGTTGGTTTCGGGAACTCCTACGAGCAGTACTTC. As protein: CASSVGFGNSYEQYF.

The CDR3 sequence is CASSTGPETDTQYF. The CDR3 DNA sequence: TGTGCCAGTAGTACGGGACCTGAGACAGATACGCAGTATTTT. The chain uses TRBV19 and TRBJ2-3, with D perhaps TRBD1 or TRBD2 (5 bases each). The ends were cut back, 4 bases at V and 3 bases at J, with 11 bases in the middle. The CDR3 sequence is 14 residues long. CDR1 LNHDA and CDR2 SQIVND come from the germline V gene (reference sequence). Together with reference TRBV19 and TRBJ2-3, the CDR3 gives the full variable domain: DGGITQSPKYLFRKEGQNVTLSCEQNLNHDAMYWYRQDPGQGLRLIYYSQIVNDFQKGDIAEGYSVSREKKESFPLTVTSAQKNPTAFYLCASSTGPETDTQYFGPGTRLTVL.

This clone showed up just once. This rearrangement joins TRBV5-4 to TRBJ2-1, with D perhaps matching TRBD2 (6 bases). V shed 4 bases and J shed 8 bases, with 16 bases lying between them. CDR1 and CDR2 from the germline V gene are SGHNT and YYREEE (reference sequence). The CDR3 extends over 14 amino acids. CDR3 coding DNA: TGTGCCAGCAGCCGTGGAGGGGAGGCGCATGAGCAGTTCTTC. Residues: CASSRGGEAHEQFF.

This chain joins TRBV6-2 or TRBV6-3 and TRBJ1-1, with unresolved D. This CDR3 has 14 amino acids. Trimming took 2 bases from V and 1 from J, leaving 8 bases between them. CDR1 is MNHEY, CDR2 SVGEGT, per germline. The CDR3 DNA sequence: TGTGCCAGCAGTTACAGGGTATCGAACACTGAAGCTTTCTTT. This gives the protein CASSYRVSNTEAFF.

This clone was observed once. The V call is TRBV5-4, the J call TRBJ2-7, with D perhaps TRBD2 (6 bases). With 4 bases removed from V and 6 bases from J, the gap between germline ends came to 8 bases. The CDR3 has 11 residues. Looked up from germline, CDR1 is SGHNT and CDR2 is YYREEE (reference sequence). CDR3 amino acids: CASSREFEQYF. The CDR3 nucleotides read TGTGCCAGCAGCCGGGAGTTCGAGCAGTACTTC.

This chain connects TRBV10-3 to TRBJ2-3; TRBD2 aligns across 7 bases. V shed 7 bases and J 4 bases; nucleotides not matched to a gene: 8. Per germline, CDR1 ENHRY and CDR2 SYGVKD. This CDR3 has 14 amino acids. DNA of the CDR3: TGTGCCATCAAGGGCGGGAGTAGCGCAGATACGCAGTATTTT. It translates to CAIKGGSSADTQYF.

This clone turned up a few times. V and J are TRBV4-3 and TRBJ1-4, with 11 bases lining up with TRBD1. After removal of 3 bases from V and 7 bases from J, the junction contained 4 bases not matched to a gene. The CDR3 is 15 residues long. The germline CDR1 and CDR2 sequences are LGHNA and YSLEER. CDR3 sequence reads: CASSQAGTGGEKLFF. The CDR3 nucleotides are TGCGCCAGCAGCCAGGCCGGGACAGGGGGTGAAAAACTGTTTTTT.

The chain uses TRBV19 and TRBJ1-5; weak D call: TRBD1 (5 bases). Germline V gene lookup returns CDR1 LNHDA and CDR2 SQIVND (reference sequence). The CDR3 is 16 residues long. V dropped 3 bases and J dropped 1 base, with 13 bases sitting between them. The CDR3 bases are TGTGCCAGTAGTATTCTTCCGGGGCTGAGCAATCAGCCCCAGCATTTT. It is translated as CASSILPGLSNQPQHF.